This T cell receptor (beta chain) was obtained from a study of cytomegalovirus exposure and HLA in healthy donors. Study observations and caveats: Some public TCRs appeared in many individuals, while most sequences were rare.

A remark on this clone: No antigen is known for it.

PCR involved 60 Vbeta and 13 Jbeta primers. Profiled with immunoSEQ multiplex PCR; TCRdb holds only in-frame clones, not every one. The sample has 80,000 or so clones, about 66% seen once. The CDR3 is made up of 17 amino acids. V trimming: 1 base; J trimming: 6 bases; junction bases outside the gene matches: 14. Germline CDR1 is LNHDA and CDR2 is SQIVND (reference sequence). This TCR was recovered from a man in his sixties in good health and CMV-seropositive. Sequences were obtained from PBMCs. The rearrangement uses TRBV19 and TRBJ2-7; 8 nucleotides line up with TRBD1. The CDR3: CASSIAGTGGSRLEQYF. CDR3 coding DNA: TGTGCCAGTAGTATAGCAGGTACAGGGGGATCTCGTCTCGAGCAGTACTTC.